This T cell receptor (beta chain) was identified in a study of cytomegalovirus exposure and HLA in healthy donors. On this clone itself: Its antigen is as yet unknown. The junction does not match germline at one end; this may be a read error. Other DNA variants within this sample encode the same CDR3.

Both 60 Vbeta primers and 13 Jbeta primers went into the PCR. Sequenced by immunoSEQ multiplex PCR; TCRdb stores in-frame clones only, minus some. The sample includes around 100,000 clones. Overall study findings and caveats: In a later analysis, TCR beta V- and J-gene trimming was associated with a missense DCLRE1C variant. High specificity and sensitivity for cytomegalovirus status were reported for the classifier.

The germline CDR1 and CDR2 sequences are ENHRY and SYGVKD. This CDR3 spans 14 amino acids. The material sequenced was PBMCs. The chain joins TRBV10-3 to TRBJ2-7, with no clear D. The TCR originated in a woman aged 25 to 45 in good health and CMV-seronegative. CDR3 protein: CATTAGEDFYEQYF. The CDR3 DNA reads as TGCGCCACCACCGCCGGAGAAGACTTCTACGAGCAGTACTTC.